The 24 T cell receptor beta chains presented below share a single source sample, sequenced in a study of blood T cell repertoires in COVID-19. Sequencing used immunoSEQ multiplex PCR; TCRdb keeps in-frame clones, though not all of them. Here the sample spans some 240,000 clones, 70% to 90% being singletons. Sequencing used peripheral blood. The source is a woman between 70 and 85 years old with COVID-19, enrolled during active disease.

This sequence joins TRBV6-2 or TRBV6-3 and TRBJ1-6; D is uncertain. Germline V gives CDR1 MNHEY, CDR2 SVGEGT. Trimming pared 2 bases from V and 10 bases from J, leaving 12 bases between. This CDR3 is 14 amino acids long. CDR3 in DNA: TGTGCCAGCAGTTACGGGCAGCTGCGATCACCCCTCCACTTT. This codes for CASSYGQLRSPLHF.

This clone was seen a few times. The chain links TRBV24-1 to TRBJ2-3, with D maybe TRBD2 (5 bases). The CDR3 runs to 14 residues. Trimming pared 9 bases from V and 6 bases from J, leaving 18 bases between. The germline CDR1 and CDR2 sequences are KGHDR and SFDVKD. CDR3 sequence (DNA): TGTGCCACCGGGCAGAGGGTGTTACCGGATACGCAGTATTTT. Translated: CATGQRVLPDTQYF.

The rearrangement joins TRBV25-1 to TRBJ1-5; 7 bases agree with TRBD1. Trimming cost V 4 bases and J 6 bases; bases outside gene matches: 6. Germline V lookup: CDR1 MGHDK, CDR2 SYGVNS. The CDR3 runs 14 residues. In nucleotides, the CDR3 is TGTGCCAGCAGTGGGTCGACAGGGTCTCAGCCCCAGCATTTT. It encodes CASSGSTGSQPQHF.

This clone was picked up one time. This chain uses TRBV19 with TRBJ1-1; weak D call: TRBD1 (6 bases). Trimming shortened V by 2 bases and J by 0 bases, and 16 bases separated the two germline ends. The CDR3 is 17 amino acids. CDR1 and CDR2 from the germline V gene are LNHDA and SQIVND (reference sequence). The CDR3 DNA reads TGTGCCAGTAGTATAAGGGGGGGTTCTCGGGTGAACACTGAAGCTTTCTTT. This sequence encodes CASSIRGGSRVNTEAFF. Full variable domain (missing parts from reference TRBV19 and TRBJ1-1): DGGITQSPKYLFRKEGQNVTLSCEQNLNHDAMYWYRQDPGQGLRLIYYSQIVNDFQKGDIAEGYSVSREKKESFPLTVTSAQKNPTAFYLCASSIRGGSRVNTEAFFGQGTRLTVV.

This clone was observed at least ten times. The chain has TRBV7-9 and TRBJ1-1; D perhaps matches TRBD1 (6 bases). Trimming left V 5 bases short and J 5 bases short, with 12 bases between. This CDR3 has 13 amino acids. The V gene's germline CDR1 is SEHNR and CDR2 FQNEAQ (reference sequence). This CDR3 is CASSGTQGTEAFF. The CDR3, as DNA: TGTGCCAGCAGCGGAACACAGGGAACTGAAGCTTTCTTT.

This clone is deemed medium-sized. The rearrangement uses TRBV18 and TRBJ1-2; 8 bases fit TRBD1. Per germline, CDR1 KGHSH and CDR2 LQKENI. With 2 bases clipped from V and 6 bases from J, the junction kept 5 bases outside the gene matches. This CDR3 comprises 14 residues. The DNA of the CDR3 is TGTGCCAGCTCACCAGAGGCAGGGGGCAATGGCTACACCTTC. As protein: CASSPEAGGNGYTF. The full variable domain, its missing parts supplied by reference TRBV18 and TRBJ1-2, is NAGVMQNPRHLVRRRGQEARLRCSPMKGHSHVYWYRQLPEEGLKFMVYLQKENIIDESGMPKERFSAEFPKEGPSILRIQQVVRGDSAAYFCASSPEAGGNGYTFGSGTRLTVV.

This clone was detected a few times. The CDR3 nucleotides read TGTGCCATCAGTGCTCCAGATTCCTACGAGCAGTACTTC. Translating it yields CAISAPDSYEQYF. The rearrangement uses TRBV10-3 and TRBJ2-7; D is unresolved. Germline V gives CDR1 ENHRY, CDR2 SYGVKD. This CDR3 has 13 amino acids. Trimming stripped 4 bases from V and 1 base from J, with 8 bases between.

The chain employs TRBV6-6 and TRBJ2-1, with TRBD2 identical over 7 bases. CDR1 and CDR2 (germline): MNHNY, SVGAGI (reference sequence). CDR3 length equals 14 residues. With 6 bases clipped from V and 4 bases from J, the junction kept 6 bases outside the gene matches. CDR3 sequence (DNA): TGTGCCAGCAGACCGGGGGGACTATACAATGAGCAGTTCTTC. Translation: CASRPGGLYNEQFF.

The CDR3 DNA reads TGTGCCAGCAGCCAAGTGTACAACGAGCAGTACTTC. Its translation is CASSQVYNEQYF. The chain carries TRBV4-2 and TRBJ2-7; D ambiguous. CDR1 and CDR2 from the germline V gene are LGHNA and YNFKEQ. V lost 1 base and J lost 5, with 6 bases in between. The CDR3 covers 12 residues.

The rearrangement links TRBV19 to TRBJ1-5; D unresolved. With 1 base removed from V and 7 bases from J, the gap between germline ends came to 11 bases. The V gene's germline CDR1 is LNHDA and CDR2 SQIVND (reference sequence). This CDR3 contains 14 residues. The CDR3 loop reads CASSIGSTSQPQHF. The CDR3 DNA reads TGTGCCAGTAGTATAGGTTCGACTTCCCAGCCCCAGCATTTT.

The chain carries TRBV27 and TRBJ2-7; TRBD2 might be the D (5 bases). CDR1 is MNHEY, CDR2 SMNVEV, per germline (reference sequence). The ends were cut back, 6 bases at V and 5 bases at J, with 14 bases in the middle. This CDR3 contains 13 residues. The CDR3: CASRSLGSDEQYF. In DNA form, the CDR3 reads TGTGCCAGCAGATCACTAGGAAGCGACGAGCAGTACTTC.

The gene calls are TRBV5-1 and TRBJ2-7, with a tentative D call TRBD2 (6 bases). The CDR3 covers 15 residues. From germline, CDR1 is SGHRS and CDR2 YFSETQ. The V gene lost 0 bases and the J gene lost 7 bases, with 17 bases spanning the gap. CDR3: CASSLGERALGEQYF. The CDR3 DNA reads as TGCGCCAGCAGCTTGGGCGAGCGGGCCCTGGGAGAGCAGTACTTC.

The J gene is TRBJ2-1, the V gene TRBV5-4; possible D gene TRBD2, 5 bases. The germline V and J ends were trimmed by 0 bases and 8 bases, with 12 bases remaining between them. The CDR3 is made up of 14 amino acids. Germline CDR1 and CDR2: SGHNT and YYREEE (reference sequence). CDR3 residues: CASSLASLFYEQFF. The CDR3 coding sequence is TGTGCCAGCAGCTTGGCTAGCCTTTTCTATGAGCAGTTCTTC. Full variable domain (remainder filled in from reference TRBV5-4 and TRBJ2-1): ETGVTQSPTHLIKTRGQQVTLRCSSQSGHNTVSWYQQALGQGPQFIFQYYREEENGRGNFPPRFSGLQFPNYSSELNVNALELDDSALYLCASSLASLFYEQFFGPGTRLTVL.

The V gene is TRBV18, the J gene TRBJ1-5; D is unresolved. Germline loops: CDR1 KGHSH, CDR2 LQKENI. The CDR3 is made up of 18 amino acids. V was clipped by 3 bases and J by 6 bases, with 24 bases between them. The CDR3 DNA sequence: TGTGCCAGCTCACCTTCCGAAAGACCGACACCTCACGGTCAGCCCCAGCATTTT. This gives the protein CASSPSERPTPHGQPQHF. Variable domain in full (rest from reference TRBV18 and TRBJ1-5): NAGVMQNPRHLVRRRGQEARLRCSPMKGHSHVYWYRQLPEEGLKFMVYLQKENIIDESGMPKERFSAEFPKEGPSILRIQQVVRGDSAAYFCASSPSERPTPHGQPQHFGDGTRLSIL.

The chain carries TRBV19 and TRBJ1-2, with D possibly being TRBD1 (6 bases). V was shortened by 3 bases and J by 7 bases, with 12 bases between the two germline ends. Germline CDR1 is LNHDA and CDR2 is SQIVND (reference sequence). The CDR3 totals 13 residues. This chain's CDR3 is CASSISRDIGYTF. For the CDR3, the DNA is TGTGCCAGTAGTATTTCCAGGGACATTGGCTACACCTTC.

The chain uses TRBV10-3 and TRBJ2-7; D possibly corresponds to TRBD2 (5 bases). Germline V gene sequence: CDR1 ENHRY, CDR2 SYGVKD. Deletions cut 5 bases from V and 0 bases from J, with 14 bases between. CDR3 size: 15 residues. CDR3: CAISPRELSSYEQYF. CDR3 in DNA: TGTGCCATCAGTCCGAGGGAGCTTAGCTCCTACGAGCAGTACTTC.

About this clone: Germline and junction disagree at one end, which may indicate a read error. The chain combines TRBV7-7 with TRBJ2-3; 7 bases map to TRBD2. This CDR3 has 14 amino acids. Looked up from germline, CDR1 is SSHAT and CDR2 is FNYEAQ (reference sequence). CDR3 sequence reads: CASSLGGFTDTQYF. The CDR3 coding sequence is TGTGCTAGCAGCTTGGGGGGGTTCACAGATACGCAGTATTTT.

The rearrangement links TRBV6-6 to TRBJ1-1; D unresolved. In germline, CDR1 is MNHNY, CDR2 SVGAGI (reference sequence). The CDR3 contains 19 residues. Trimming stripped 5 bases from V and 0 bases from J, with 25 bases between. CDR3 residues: CASSRPSRQTKIMNTEAFF. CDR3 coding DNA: TGTGCCAGCAGTCGACCGTCTAGGCAAACAAAAATCATGAACACTGAAGCTTTCTTT.

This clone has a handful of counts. CDR3 DNA: TGTGCCAGCAGTCCCTTTGTGTACGAGCAGTACTTC. Protein: CASSPFVYEQYF. The chain carries TRBV12-3 or TRBV12-4 and TRBJ2-7; D remains ambiguous. CDR3 length: 12 amino acids. The V end was cut by 5 bases, the J end by 4 bases, with 9 bases between.

The CDR3 bases are TGTGCCATCAGTGAGTCGGAGGGAAGGGGCACAGATACGCAGTATTTT. Amino acids: CAISESEGRGTDTQYF. The J gene is TRBJ2-3, the V gene TRBV10-3, with TRBD2 as a possible D gene (6 bases). The germline V and J ends were trimmed by 0 bases and 1 base, with 11 bases remaining between them. CDR1 and CDR2 from the germline V gene are ENHRY and SYGVKD. The CDR3 is 16 amino acids.

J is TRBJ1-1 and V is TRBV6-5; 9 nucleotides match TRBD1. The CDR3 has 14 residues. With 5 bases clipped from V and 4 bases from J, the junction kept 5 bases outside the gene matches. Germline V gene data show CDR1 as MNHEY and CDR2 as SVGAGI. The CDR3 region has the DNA TGTGCCAGCAGTAGGGACAGGGAGCTCACTGAAGCTTTCTTT. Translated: CASSRDRELTEAFF.

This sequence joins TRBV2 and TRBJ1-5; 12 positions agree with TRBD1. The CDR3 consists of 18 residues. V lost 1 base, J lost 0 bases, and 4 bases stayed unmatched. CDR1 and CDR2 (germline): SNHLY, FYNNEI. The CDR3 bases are TGTGCCAGCAGTGAAGGGGGGACAGGGGGCGTTAGCAATCAGCCCCAGCATTTT. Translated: CASSEGGTGGVSNQPQHF.

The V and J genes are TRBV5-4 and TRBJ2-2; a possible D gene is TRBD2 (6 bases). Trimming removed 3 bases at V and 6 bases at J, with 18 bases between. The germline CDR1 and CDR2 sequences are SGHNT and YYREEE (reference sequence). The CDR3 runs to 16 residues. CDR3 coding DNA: TGTGCCAGCAGCTCCTCGGGACTCCGGGAGTCCGGGGAGCTGTTTTTT. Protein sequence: CASSSSGLRESGELFF. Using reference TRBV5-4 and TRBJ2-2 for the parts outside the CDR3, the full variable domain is ETGVTQSPTHLIKTRGQQVTLRCSSQSGHNTVSWYQQALGQGPQFIFQYYREEENGRGNFPPRFSGLQFPNYSSELNVNALELDDSALYLCASSSSGLRESGELFFGEGSRLTVL.

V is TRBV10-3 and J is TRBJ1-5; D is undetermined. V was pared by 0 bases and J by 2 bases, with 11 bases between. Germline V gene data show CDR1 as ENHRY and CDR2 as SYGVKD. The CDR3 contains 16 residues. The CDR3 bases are TGTGCCATCAGTGAGTCTTCGGAGGTGGGCAATCAGCCCCAGCATTTT. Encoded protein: CAISESSEVGNQPQHF.